The 14 T cell receptor beta chains reported below all come from one sample, sequenced in a study of blood T cell repertoires in COVID-19. The table came from immunoSEQ multiplex PCR; TCRdb's copy has only in-frame clones and leaves some out. Of about 130,000 clones in the sample, around nine tenths were seen once. Sequencing used peripheral blood. These receptors came from a woman older than 75 with acute or convalescent COVID-19.

This chain uses TRBV7-2 with TRBJ1-2; 7 bases map to TRBD1. The germline CDR1 and CDR2 sequences are SGHTA and FQGNSA. CDR3 length: 13 residues. V lost 5 bases and J lost 7; bases outside the gene matches: 7. The CDR3 region is CASSRDRESGYTF. The CDR3 coding sequence is TGTGCCAGCAGCCGTGACAGGGAGTCTGGCTACACCTTC.

The chain is built from TRBV6-5 and TRBJ1-1; a possible D gene is TRBD1 (5 bases). Trimming took 4 bases from V and 4 from J, leaving 19 bases between them. This CDR3 contains 16 residues. Germline V lookup: CDR1 MNHEY, CDR2 SVGAGI. Here the CDR3 reads CASSSRQFAGSTEAFF. CDR3 bases: TGTGCCAGCAGTTCTCGACAGTTTGCGGGGAGCACTGAAGCTTTCTTT.

V and J are TRBV2 and TRBJ2-5, with 8 bases aligning to TRBD1. Looked up from germline, CDR1 is SNHLY and CDR2 is FYNNEI. Germline trimming cut 6 bases from V and 3 bases from J; bases unmatched to any gene: 3. This CDR3 region has 13 residues. The CDR3 protein is CASSADREETQYF. DNA of the CDR3: TGTGCCAGCAGCGCGGACAGGGAAGAGACCCAGTACTTC.

The chain is built from TRBV19 and TRBJ1-2; D perhaps matches TRBD1 (5 bases). Trimming took off 1 base at V and 7 bases at J, with 10 bases between the two ends. This CDR3 contains 13 residues. Germline V gene lookup returns CDR1 LNHDA and CDR2 SQIVND (reference sequence). CDR3 region: CASSIVTQGGYTF. The CDR3 coding sequence is TGTGCCAGTAGTATAGTGACGCAGGGTGGCTACACCTTC.

This clone was detected only a few times. The J gene is TRBJ2-2, the V gene TRBV4-2; 7 bases match TRBD2. With 4 bases clipped from V and 2 bases from J, the junction kept 4 bases outside the gene matches. CDR1 LGHNA and CDR2 YNFKEQ come from the germline V gene. This CDR3 region has 15 residues. The CDR3 sequence: CASSPSSGNTGELFF. The CDR3 region has the DNA TGTGCCAGCAGCCCATCTAGCGGCAACACCGGGGAGCTGTTTTTT.

The V call is TRBV7-3, the J call TRBJ1-1, with D possibly matching TRBD1 (6 bases). The CDR3 has 15 residues. Germline CDR1 and CDR2: SGHTA and FQGTGA. V lost 1 base and J 4 bases, leaving 13 bases between the germline ends. The CDR3 DNA sequence: TGTGCCAGCAGCTTAAGTGGGGGCTCGGTCACTGAAGCTTTCTTT. Translation gives CASSLSGGSVTEAFF. The whole variable domain, filled in from reference TRBV7-3 and TRBJ1-1, reads GAGVSQTPSNKVTEKGKYVELRCDPISGHTALYWYRQSLGQGPEFLIYFQGTGAADDSGLPNDRFFAVRPEGSVSTLKIQRTERGDSAVYLCASSLSGGSVTEAFFGQGTRLTVV.

V gene TRBV4-1 combines with J gene TRBJ1-2, with D unclear. Trimming removed 1 base at V and 6 bases at J, with 9 bases between. Per the germline V gene, CDR1 is MGHRA and CDR2 is YSYEKL. This CDR3 has 13 amino acids. The CDR3 spells CASSQVAGDGYTF. Written as DNA, the CDR3 is TGCGCCAGCAGCCAAGTTGCCGGGGATGGCTACACCTTC.

This chain joins TRBV5-1 and TRBJ2-2; D is possibly TRBD2 (5 bases). Germline CDR1 and CDR2: SGHRS and YFSETQ. V lost 4 bases and J lost 5, with 15 bases in between. The CDR3 consists of 15 residues. The CDR3 nucleotides read TGCGCCAGCAGCGGCGGTCGGGGAGAGACCGGGGAGCTGTTTTTT. This codes for CASSGGRGETGELFF.

This chain connects TRBV11-2 to TRBJ2-2, with D perhaps TRBD1 (6 bases). Germline lookup yields CDR1 SGHAT and CDR2 FQNNGV. V lost 7 bases and J 3 bases, leaving 12 bases between the germline ends. CDR3 length: 14 amino acids. The CDR3 spells CASMADRYTGELFF. In DNA, the CDR3 is TGTGCCAGCATGGCAGACAGGTACACCGGGGAGCTGTTTTTT.

The V and J genes are TRBV5-1 and TRBJ2-7, with 10 bases aligning to TRBD2. The CDR3 is 14 residues long. Germline V CDR1 and CDR2: SGHRS, YFSETQ. V lost 0 bases to trimming and J lost 6 bases; unmatched junction nucleotides: 3. In DNA, the CDR3 is TGCGCCAGCAGCTTGGGGCTAGCGGGAGTCGAGCAGTACTTC. Translated: CASSLGLAGVEQYF.

V gene TRBV4-2 combines with J gene TRBJ1-2; no firm D call. Germline CDR1 LGHNA, CDR2 YNFKEQ. V lost 1 base and J lost 13, with 10 bases in between. CDR3 size: 11 residues. Here the CDR3 reads CASSQGRVSTF. CDR3 coding DNA: TGTGCCAGCAGCCAAGGTCGGGTGTCCACCTTC.

This rearrangement joins TRBV6-2 or TRBV6-3 to TRBJ2-7, with 10 positions matching TRBD2. The J segment lost 0 bases and the V segment lost 5 bases, leaving 10 bases of the junction unmatched. Germline values: CDR1 MNHEY, CDR2 SVGEGT. This CDR3 spans 17 amino acids. The CDR3 nucleotides are TGTGCCAGCAGTGACGGACTAGCGGCTACCAGCTCCTACGAGCAGTACTTC. It translates to CASSDGLAATSSYEQYF.

The sample holds a few counts of this clone. The chain has TRBV12-3 or TRBV12-4 and TRBJ2-7, with unresolved D. V shed 3 bases and J shed 3 bases, with 9 bases lying between them. The CDR3 is 13 amino acids. The CDR3 here is CASSLERGYEQYF. The CDR3, as DNA: TGTGCCAGCAGTTTGGAGAGAGGCTACGAGCAGTACTTC.

The chain is built from TRBV7-9 and TRBJ2-3; TRBD2 aligns across 8 bases. Germline V gene data show CDR1 as SEHNR and CDR2 as FQNEAQ (reference sequence). CDR3 length: 16 residues. With V trimmed by 3 bases and J by 2 bases, 7 bases remained unmatched. CDR3 sequence reads: CASSFPKAGDTDTQYF. The CDR3 DNA sequence: TGTGCCAGCAGCTTCCCTAAAGCGGGGGACACAGATACGCAGTATTTT.